This TCR beta chain stems from a study of response to subunit inactivated influenza vaccine. Comments on this clonotype: What it recognizes is unknown.

Using its own MiXCR run on the RT-PCR reads, TCRdb lists one record per CDR3 protein. The sample shows more than 250,000 distinct CDR3 sequences, 21% of them seen only once. Trimming removed 4 bases from V and 0 bases from J, with 7 bases in between. This CDR3 has 14 amino acids. Germline V gives CDR1 SEHNR, CDR2 FQNEAQ (reference sequence). Study conclusions and caveats: Authors suggested each seasonal flu vaccination may recruit only limited numbers of new T cells.

The sequence came from a man aged 50-75 years who received an inactivated influenza vaccine. V gene TRBV7-9 combines with J gene TRBJ1-5; D is unclear. Sequenced material: PBMCs from blood, taken less than 22 months after vaccination. CDR3 sequence reads: CASSSVGSNQPQHF. DNA of the CDR3: TGTGCCAGCAGCTCCGTGGGTAGCAATCAGCCCCAGCATTTT.